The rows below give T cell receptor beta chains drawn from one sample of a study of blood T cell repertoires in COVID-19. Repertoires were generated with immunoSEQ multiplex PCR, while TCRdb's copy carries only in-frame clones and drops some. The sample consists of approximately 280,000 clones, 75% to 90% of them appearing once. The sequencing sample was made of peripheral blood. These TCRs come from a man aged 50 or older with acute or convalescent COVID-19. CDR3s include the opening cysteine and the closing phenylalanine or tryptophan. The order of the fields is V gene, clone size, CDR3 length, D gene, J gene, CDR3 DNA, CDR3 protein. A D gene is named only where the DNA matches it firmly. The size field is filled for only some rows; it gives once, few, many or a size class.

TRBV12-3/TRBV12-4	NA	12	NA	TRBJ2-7	TGTGCCAGCAGACTAGGATTACGGGAGCAGTACTTC	CASRLGLREQYF
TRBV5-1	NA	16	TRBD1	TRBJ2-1	TGCGCCAGCAGGGGACAGGCCAGGGACACGGCCAATGAGCAGTTCTTC	CASRGQARDTANEQFF
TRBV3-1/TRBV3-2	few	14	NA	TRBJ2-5	TGTGCCAGCAGCCAGAAGCTTGGCCAAGAGACCCAGTACTTC	CASSQKLGQETQYF
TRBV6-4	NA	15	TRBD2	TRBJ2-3	TGTGCCAGCAGTCAGCGGGGGGGCCAGGCAGATACGCAGTATTTT	CASSQRGGQADTQYF
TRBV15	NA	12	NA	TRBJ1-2	TGTGCCACCAGCAGAGATCTAGGGCGACAGACCTTC	CATSRDLGRQTF
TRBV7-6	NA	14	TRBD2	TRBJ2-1	TGTGCCAGCAGCTCGGGACTAGCGGGATTGGAGCAGTTCTTC	CASSSGLAGLEQFF
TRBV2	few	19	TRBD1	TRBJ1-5	TGTGCCAGCAGTGAGTGGGGACAGGGTTACCTTTATAGCAATCAGCCCCAGCATTTT	CASSEWGQGYLYSNQPQHF
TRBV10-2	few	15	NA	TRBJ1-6	TGCGCCAGCAGTGTGGGGAGCTCCTATAATTCACCCCTCCACTTT	CASSVGSSYNSPLHF
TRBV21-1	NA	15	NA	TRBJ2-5	TGTGCCAGCACTGGGCGGGGTCACCCCCAAGAGACCCAGTACTTC	CASTGRGHPQETQYF
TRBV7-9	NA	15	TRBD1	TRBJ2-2	TGTGCCAGCAGCTTACCCCAGGGGGCAGTCGGGGAGCTGTTTTTT	CASSLPQGAVGELFF
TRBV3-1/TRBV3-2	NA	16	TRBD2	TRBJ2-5	TGTGCCAGCCTGCCCCCTAAGCGGGGGGGCCAAGAGACCCAGTACTTC	CASLPPKRGGQETQYF
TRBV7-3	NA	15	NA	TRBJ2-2	TGTGCCAGCAGCCCCGGGACAAGGAAAACCGGGGAGCTGTTTTTT	CASSPGTRKTGELFF
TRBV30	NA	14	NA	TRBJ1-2	TGTGCCTGGAGTCTTTCCCACTCTAACTATGGCTACACCTTC	CAWSLSHSNYGYTF
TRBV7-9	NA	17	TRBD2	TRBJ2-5	TGTGCCAGCAGCCCGGCGAAGCGGGGGGGCATCCAAGAGACCCAGTACTTC	CASSPAKRGGIQETQYF
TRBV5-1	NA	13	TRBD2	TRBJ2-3	TGCGCCAGCGCCGCGGGGGGGCGTGATACGCAGTATTTT	CASAAGGRDTQYF
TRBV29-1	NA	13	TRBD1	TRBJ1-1	TGCAGCGCTCGACAGGGGCCGAACACTGAAGCTTTCTTT	CSARQGPNTEAFF
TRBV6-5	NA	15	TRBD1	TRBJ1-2	TGTGCCAGCAGTTACAGAGGACAGGCTAACTATGGCTACACCTTC	CASSYRGQANYGYTF
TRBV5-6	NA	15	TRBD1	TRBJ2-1	TGTGCCAGCAGCCTGGGGACAGGGGCCTACAATGAGCAGTTCTTC	CASSLGTGAYNEQFF
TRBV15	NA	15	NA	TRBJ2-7	TGTGCCACCAGCAGAGATGGAGGGCTGGCCTACGAGCAGTACTTC	CATSRDGGLAYEQYF
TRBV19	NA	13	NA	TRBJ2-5	TGTGCCAGTAGTATAGGGGGGGTTGAGACCCAGTACTTC	CASSIGGVETQYF
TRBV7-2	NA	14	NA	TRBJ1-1	TGTGCCAGCAGCCAGAATCCTCAGGGCACTGAAGCTTTCTTT	CASSQNPQGTEAFF
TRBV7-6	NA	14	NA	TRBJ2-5	TGTGCCAGCAGCTCCCCTATTCCCCTAGAGACCCAGTACTTC	CASSSPIPLETQYF
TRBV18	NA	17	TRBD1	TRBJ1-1	TGTGCCAGCTCACCAAAGGACAGGGGAGGGGTGAACACTGAAGCTTTCTTT	CASSPKDRGGVNTEAFF
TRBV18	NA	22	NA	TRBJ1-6	TGTGCCAGCTCACCAAGTCGGGCAGGGGTCCCGAAACCTTTTCTTAATAATTCACCCCTCCACTTT	CASSPSRAGVPKPFLNNSPLHF
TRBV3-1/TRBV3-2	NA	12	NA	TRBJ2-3	TGTGCCAGCAGCCACTCTGCGGATACGCAGTATTTT	CASSHSADTQYF
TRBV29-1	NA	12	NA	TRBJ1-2	TGCAGCGTCAGGACAGCCTTAAGAGGCTACACCTTC	CSVRTALRGYTF
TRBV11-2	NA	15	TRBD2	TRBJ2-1	TGTGCCAGCAGCTTACGGGGGGTCTCCTACAATGAGCAGTTCTTC	CASSLRGVSYNEQFF